This entry is about one T cell receptor (beta chain). The antigen this receptor binds is unknown. Per-nucleotide qualities are absent, and no much larger clonotype sits a single base away. This record belongs to a study of blood T cell repertoires in COVID-19 (dated by TCRdb to the early 2020s). General notes on the study: Collaborator samples came from the United States, Italy and Spain and covered acute and convalescent phases of COVID-19. The repertoires were made available in a free public database intended to serve as a resource for research on the immune response to SARS-CoV-2. Where available, HLA class I and class II types were taken from metadata supplied by the sample provider and were not determined by assay-based typing. The prospective study material was composed of cDNA or gDNA derived from T cells, B-cell-depleted T cells, or PBMCs. Sample metadata almost always included a de-identified subject ID, COVID-19 status, age in years and sex. Deeply sampled blood TCRbeta repertoires from subjects exposed to, actively infected with, or recovered from COVID-19 were included in the dataset. Samples came from the ongoing ImmuneRACE study (first 160 participants) plus 1,254 subjects from 6 global collaborators. The investigation overall reported the following: Clinical and demographic metadata were provided uncurated, with the amount varying by source and participant.

One collaborating source in Seattle enrolled patients while the patients were actively infected and followed the patients over time throughout the course of disease. Whole blood was collected in K2EDTA tubes by collaborating institutions according to the institutions' own protocols. Collaborator samples were shipped for TCRbeta analysis as frozen whole blood, isolated PBMCs, or DNA extracted from either sample type. The immunoSEQ Assay, a bias-controlled multiplex PCR, was used to amplify TCRbeta CDR3 regions from genomic DNA. The original pipeline was this. The number of nucleated cells in each sample was estimated from the amplification of reference gene primers within the assay. Sequence reads were collapsed and filtered to measure the absolute abundance of every unique TCRbeta CDR3 rearrangement. Productive Simpson clonality was computed per sample as the square root of Simpson's diversity index over productive rearrangements. TCRdb obtained this table from immuneACCESS and retained in-frame rearrangements with V and J assigned. These tables miss some clones; where compared with another copy, unresolved V genes account for less than half of the shortfall, and the remainder is unexplained. The V and J calls and clone size are taken from that table; D and trimming were inferred from the DNA. This sample holds about 160,000 clones; more than 75% were observed only once. The ten largest clones capture about 9.4% of the sample.

Relative to germline, V is missing 6 bases and J is missing 6 bases, with 9 bases of the junction outside any gene match. In the germline V gene, CDR1 corresponds to MNHEY and CDR2 to SVGAGI. Including cysteine and phenylalanine, the CDR3 has 14 amino acids. Only the CDR3 region is kept as DNA, spanning 42 bases read in frame from base 1. Rearrangement joined TRBV6-5 to TRBJ1-1, with TRBD1 identical over 8 junction bases. The clonotype originates from a woman aged 70-85 years with COVID-19, enrolled during active disease. The specimen was peripheral blood. At the DNA level, the sequence is TGTGCCAGCAGGGGTGGACAGGGTATCCCTGAAGCTTTCTTT. Translation gives CASRGGQGIPEAFF.